The rows below give T cell receptor beta chains drawn from one sample of a study of vaccination and CD4 T cells after COVID-19. In TCRdb, the PCR reads were re-called with MiXCR into one record per CDR3 protein. The sample lists 15,000 to 20,000 distinct CDR3 sequences; approximately 45% were seen once. The antigens of these receptors remain unknown. The sequences come from CD4+ T cells from blood, cultured in vitro, collected after SARS-CoV-2 vaccination. The source of these receptors is a human donor who had recovered from COVID-19. Both conserved end residues are part of each CDR3. A D gene is named only where the DNA matches it firmly. Expanded clones are given a class, and other clones once, few, many or no size at all.

d_gene	abundance	v_gene	j_gene	CDR3nt	CDR3aa
TRBD2	-	TRBV24-1	TRBJ2-1	TGTGCCACCAGCCCCAGCGGGAGGGCCGGGTACAATGAGCAGTTCTTC	CATSPSGRAGYNEQFF
-	-	TRBV6-1	TRBJ1-1	TGTGCCAGCAGTGAAGCGGCCGCGGGGTGGACTGAAGCTTTCTTT	CASSEAAAGWTEAFF
TRBD1	-	TRBV20-1	TRBJ1-2	TGCAGTGCTAATACGGGACAGGTCGATGGCTACACCTTC	CSANTGQVDGYTF
TRBD2	-	TRBV29-1	TRBJ2-5	TGCAGCGTTGAAGACCCGGGACTAGCGGGAGTCAGGACCCAGTACTTC	CSVEDPGLAGVRTQYF
TRBD2	few	TRBV7-9	TRBJ2-3	TGTGCCCGAGCTAGCGGGGAAGATACGCAGTATTTT	CARASGEDTQYF
TRBD1	-	TRBV24-1	TRBJ1-1	TGTGCCACTAGAGACAGACAGGGCGCTGAAGCTTTCTTT	CATRDRQGAEAFF
-	-	TRBV15	TRBJ2-7	TGTGCCACCAGCAGAGGGGAGGGGGATGTGGACGAGCAGTACTTC	CATSRGEGDVDEQYF
TRBD1	-	TRBV30	TRBJ1-6	TGTGCCTGGAGTATATGGACAGGGGATAATTCACCCCTCCACTTT	CAWSIWTGDNSPLHF
TRBD2	-	TRBV6-1	TRBJ2-5	TGTGCCAGCAGTGAAGTTGGGGGGGGGCAAGAGACCCAGTACTTC	CASSEVGGGQETQYF
-	few	TRBV20-1	TRBJ2-3	TGCAGTGCTAGACAGGGGCTGGGTGGAGATACGCAGTATTTT	CSARQGLGGDTQYF
-	-	TRBV7-2	TRBJ2-2	TGTGCCAGCAGACTTAGTAGCGGAGCCGGGGAGCTGTTTTTT	CASRLSSGAGELFF
TRBD2	few	TRBV20-1	TRBJ2-1	TGCAGTGCCCATGCACCAGGACTAGCGGGGAATGAGCAGTTCTTC	CSAHAPGLAGNEQFF
TRBD2	once	TRBV25-1	TRBJ2-7	TGTGCCAGCAGTGCAGCGGGAGGGCCGGGCGAGCAGTACTTC	CASSAAGGPGEQYF
-	-	TRBV24-1	TRBJ2-1	TGTGCCACCAGTGATTATGGTGCCAATGAGCAGTTCTTC	CATSDYGANEQFF
-	few	TRBV11-1	TRBJ2-3	TGTGCCAGCAGCCGCACAGATACGCAGTATTTT	CASSRTDTQYF
-	-	TRBV15	TRBJ1-1	TGTGCCACCAGCCCACCAGGACAGGAAGCTTTCTTT	CATSPPGQEAFF
TRBD1	-	TRBV4-1	TRBJ2-1	TGCGCCAGCAGCCTAGGGGGCATAGACAATGAGCAGTTCTTC	CASSLGGIDNEQFF
-	few	TRBV7-2	TRBJ2-3	TGTGCCAGCAGCTTTCAGCCCACAGATACGCAGTATTTT	CASSFQPTDTQYF
-	-	TRBV19	TRBJ2-3	TGTGCCAGCCGACTTCAGGGGATTGGAGATACGCAGTATTTT	CASRLQGIGDTQYF
-	-	TRBV20-1	TRBJ1-2	TGCAGTGCTTCTCCGGCCACGGGACGGAGTTGGGGTGACTACACCTTC	CSASPATGRSWGDYTF
-	-	TRBV15	TRBJ1-4	TGTGCCACCAGCAGAGATCTGGGGGATACCGCAACTAATGAAAAACTGTTTTTT	CATSRDLGDTATNEKLFF
-	-	TRBV19	TRBJ2-3	TGTGCCAGTAACCCCCCAGGGGGGATCTTCGATACGCAGTATTTT	CASNPPGGIFDTQYF
-	few	TRBV10-3	TRBJ1-3	TGTGCCACCCGGGACACAGGTCCTGGAAACACCATATATTTT	CATRDTGPGNTIYF
-	medium-sized	TRBV11-3	TRBJ2-2	TGTGCCAGCAGCTTTACGAACACCGGGGAGCTGTTTTTT	CASSFTNTGELFF
-	-	TRBV5-1	TRBJ1-5	TGCGCCAGCAGCTTGGACAGCGGGCAGCCCCAGCATTTT	CASSLDSGQPQHF
-	once	TRBV20-1	TRBJ2-6	TGCAGTGCTAGTACTCGGGTCTCTGGGGCCAACGTCCTGACTTTC	CSASTRVSGANVLTF
-	-	TRBV18	TRBJ2-1	TGTGCCAGCTCACCTCGGGTTCCGGATGAGCAGTTCTTC	CASSPRVPDEQFF
TRBD2	few	TRBV20-1	TRBJ2-3	TGCAGTGCTATCCCACTTTTTAGTCCTAGCGGGAGAATAGTGAATACGCAGTATTTT	CSAIPLFSPSGRIVNTQYF
TRBD1	few	TRBV12-3/TRBV12-4	TRBJ1-5	TGTGCCAGCAGCCGACAGGGTAAGAATCAGCCCCAGCATTTT	CASSRQGKNQPQHF
-	few	TRBV6-2/TRBV6-3	TRBJ2-5	TGTGCCAGCAGTTACGTTGGTGAGACCCAGTACTTC	CASSYVGETQYF
-	few	TRBV7-2	TRBJ1-2	TGTGCCAGCAGCTTCGGAGGACCGTACTATGGCTACACCTTC	CASSFGGPYYGYTF
-	-	TRBV11-2	TRBJ2-7	TGTGCCAGCAGCCGATACATGGCCAGTACCTACGAGCAGTACTTC	CASSRYMASTYEQYF
-	few	TRBV20-1	TRBJ2-5	TGCAGTGCTAGAGCGGGCAGGGGACAGACCCAGTACTTC	CSARAGRGQTQYF
TRBD1	few	TRBV30	TRBJ1-5	TGTGCCTCTAAGCCCGGGACAGGGGGCAATCAGCCCCAGCATTTT	CASKPGTGGNQPQHF
-	-	TRBV6-5	TRBJ2-1	TGTGCCAGCAGTTACTCGTACCCGGGGGCTAACTCCTACAATGAGCAGTTCTTC	CASSYSYPGANSYNEQFF
-	-	TRBV20-1	TRBJ2-7	TGCAGTGCTCAACTTGACCTGACCGCCGAGCAGTACTTC	CSAQLDLTAEQYF
-	few	TRBV7-8	TRBJ1-5	TGTGCCAGCAGCTTCCTTAGGTCCAGGAGCAATCAGCCCCAGCATTTT	CASSFLRSRSNQPQHF
-	-	TRBV2	TRBJ1-5	TGTGCCAGCAGTCTCAGGGTGGAGGGCAATCAGCCCCAGCATTTT	CASSLRVEGNQPQHF
-	-	TRBV21-1	TRBJ1-2	TGTGCCAGCAGCGACCGGGACTACACCTTC	CASSDRDYTF
TRBD1	-	TRBV5-6	TRBJ1-2	TGTGCCAGCAGACTTCGGGTTTCAGGGGGTGGCTACACCTTC	CASRLRVSGGGYTF
-	few	TRBV6-5	TRBJ1-6	TGTGCCAGCAGTTTAGCTAATTCACCCCTCCACTTT	CASSLANSPLHF
TRBD2	-	TRBV7-2	TRBJ2-5	TGTGCCAGCAGCTTGCTAGCGGGAGGAAGTGAGACCCAGTACTTC	CASSLLAGGSETQYF
TRBD1	-	TRBV28	TRBJ1-5	TGTGCCAGCAGTCCTGGGACAGGGAATCAGCCCCAGCATTTT	CASSPGTGNQPQHF
TRBD2	-	TRBV20-1	TRBJ2-1	TGCAGTGCTGACCATAGGACTAGCGGGTACCAGCAGTTCTTC	CSADHRTSGYQQFF
-	few	TRBV20-1	TRBJ2-3	TGCAGTGCTAGAGACGGAGCACAGAGCACAGATACGCAGTATTTT	CSARDGAQSTDTQYF
-	-	TRBV21-1	TRBJ2-7	TGTGCCAGCAGCAAAGTACGAACCCGCAAGTACTTC	CASSKVRTRKYF
-	-	TRBV20-1	TRBJ2-5	TGCAGTGCTAGAGTGGTCGGGATGCTGGAGACCCAGTACTTC	CSARVVGMLETQYF
-	-	TRBV2	TRBJ1-5	TGTGCCAGCAGTGCTTGGTCTCCCCACGATCAGCCCCAGCATTTT	CASSAWSPHDQPQHF
-	-	TRBV7-9	TRBJ1-6	TGTGCCAGCAACTTAACCGCAGGTGGAAATTCACCCCTCCACTTT	CASNLTAGGNSPLHF
TRBD2	-	TRBV6-1	TRBJ2-6	TGTGCCAGCAGTGAATACCTGACTAGCGGGAGGGCCTTTGGGGCCAACGTCCTGACTTTC	CASSEYLTSGRAFGANVLTF
TRBD2	-	TRBV20-1	TRBJ2-5	TGCAGTGCGATTCTACCGGGACTAGCGGGAGTCGAGTACCAAGAGACCCAGTACTTC	CSAILPGLAGVEYQETQYF
-	-	TRBV11-2	TRBJ2-7	TGTGCCAGCAGCCTCCCTATGAAAGGGCGGGAGCAGTACTTC	CASSLPMKGREQYF
-	-	TRBV19	TRBJ1-6	TGTGCCAGTACCCCACAGGCCAGGGGTGCACCCCTCCACTTT	CASTPQARGAPLHF
TRBD2	-	TRBV20-1	TRBJ2-1	TGCAGTGCTAAAGGACTAGCGGGAGGGCCGGGGTTTTGGAATGAGCAGTTCTTC	CSAKGLAGGPGFWNEQFF
-	few	TRBV24-1	TRBJ1-6	TGTGCCACCAGTGATTTGCCCGGGACCTTTCCACATCACTCACCCCTCCACTTT	CATSDLPGTFPHHSPLHF
TRBD2	-	TRBV5-1	TRBJ2-1	TGCGCCAGCAGCCCTAGTCAGCCACTAGCGGGAGGGCCGAATGAGCAGTTCTTC	CASSPSQPLAGGPNEQFF
TRBD2	-	TRBV30	TRBJ2-3	TGTGCCGGTACTAGCGGGTCTAGCACAGATACGCAGTATTTT	CAGTSGSSTDTQYF
-	-	TRBV5-1	TRBJ2-1	TGCGCCAGCAGCTCTGAGGGGACGGCGGGCGCGGGTGAGCAGTTCTTC	CASSSEGTAGAGEQFF
-	-	TRBV7-6	TRBJ2-5	TGTGCCAGCAGCTCTTCCAGGGAGGAGACCCAGTACTTC	CASSSSREETQYF